The 19 T cell receptor beta chains below were found in one sample sequenced in a study of blood T cell repertoires in COVID-19. Clones were read by immunoSEQ multiplex PCR, and TCRdb kept only the in-frame ones, dropping some. The data hold approximately 260,000 clones, with about 80% observed a single time. Sequencing input: PBMCs or T cells enriched from blood (not recorded which). The receptors come from a middle-aged man who had recovered from COVID-19.

The chain couples TRBV6-2 or TRBV6-3 to TRBJ1-5; 11 positions agree with TRBD1. V lost 5 bases to trimming and J lost 2 bases; unmatched junction nucleotides: 14. Germline V gene data show CDR1 as MNHEY and CDR2 as SVGEGT. The CDR3 covers 19 residues. The CDR3 region has the DNA TGTGCCAGCAGTAAAAGGACAGGGGGCGCGGGGATAGGCAATCAGCCCCAGCATTTT. Protein product: CASSKRTGGAGIGNQPQHF.

The J gene is TRBJ1-2, the V gene TRBV29-1; 8 nucleotides agree with TRBD1. After removal of 6 bases from V and 4 bases from J, the junction contained 7 bases not matched to a gene. Germline CDR1 reads SQVTM; CDR2 reads ANQGSEA. The CDR3 is made up of 13 amino acids. The CDR3 here is CSVSFTGGYGYTF. DNA for the CDR3: TGCAGCGTAAGCTTCACAGGGGGCTATGGCTACACCTTC. Using reference TRBV29-1 and TRBJ1-2 for the parts outside the CDR3, the full variable domain is SAVISQKPSRDICQRGTSLTIQCQVDSQVTMMFWYRQQPGQSLTLIATANQGSEATYESGFVIDKFPISRPNLTFSTLTVSNMSPEDSSIYLCSVSFTGGYGYTFGSGTRLTVV.

This clone was recorded only once. The gene calls are TRBV3-1 (or the pseudogene TRBV3-2) and TRBJ1-4, with 7 nucleotides matching TRBD1. Germline-derived CDR1 and CDR2 are LGHDT and YNNKEL (reference sequence). With V trimmed by 5 bases and J by 0 bases, 12 bases remained unmatched. The CDR3 runs 18 residues. CDR3 sequence: CASSFRTGGSATNEKLFF. The CDR3 DNA sequence: TGTGCCAGCAGCTTCAGGACAGGCGGATCGGCAACTAATGAAAAACTGTTTTTT.

This chain uses TRBV24-1 with TRBJ2-1; D not certain. The CDR3 is made up of 18 amino acids. Between the trimmed V and J ends, which lost 2 bases and 2 bases, there was a span of 18 bases. Germline-derived CDR1 and CDR2 are KGHDR and SFDVKD. The CDR3 here is CATSDSRKWRAPYNEQFF. The CDR3 nucleotides are TGTGCCACCAGTGATTCGCGAAAGTGGAGAGCGCCCTACAATGAGCAGTTCTTC.

This clone appeared many times. The gene calls are TRBV3-1 (or the pseudogene TRBV3-2) and TRBJ2-5; TRBD1 is a possible D gene (5 bases). The CDR3 extends over 12 amino acids. Germline V gives CDR1 LGHDT, CDR2 YNNKEL (reference sequence). V shed 6 bases and J shed 4 bases, with 9 bases lying between them. CDR3 region: CASRDRRETQYF. The CDR3 nucleotides are TGTGCCAGCAGAGACAGAAGAGAGACCCAGTACTTC.

The chain has TRBV28 and TRBJ2-5, with D perhaps TRBD2 (5 bases). V dropped 6 bases and J dropped 4 bases, with 9 bases sitting between them. Germline assignment: CDR1 MDHEN and CDR2 SYDVKM. This CDR3 comprises 12 residues. DNA of the CDR3: TGTGCCAGCAGGCGGGCTACAGAGACCCAGTACTTC. This codes for CASRRATETQYF.

This chain links TRBV5-6 with TRBJ2-3; 10 bases map to TRBD2. The CDR3 loop spans 16 amino acids. With V trimmed by 6 bases and J by 5 bases, 12 bases remained unmatched. Germline V gene lookup returns CDR1 SGHDT and CDR2 YYEEEE. CDR3 residues: CASTYWSGRVKDTQYF. CDR3 in DNA: TGTGCCAGCACCTACTGGAGCGGGAGGGTCAAAGATACGCAGTATTTT.

A few counts support this clone. The V and J genes are TRBV7-9 and TRBJ2-2, with D perhaps matching TRBD2 (5 bases). The CDR3 has 17 residues. V dropped 5 bases and J dropped 5 bases, with 21 bases sitting between them. Germline CDR1 reads SEHNR; CDR2 reads FQNEAQ (reference sequence). The CDR3 DNA reads as TGTGCCAGCAGCCGTCCACCGAGCGGAATGTCTACCGGGGAGCTGTTTTTT. This sequence encodes CASSRPPSGMSTGELFF.

The chain carries TRBV5-1 and TRBJ1-4; tentative D call: TRBD1 (5 bases). Trimming shortened V by 0 bases and J by 4 bases, and 7 bases separated the two germline ends. The CDR3 is 14 residues long. In germline, CDR1 is SGHRS, CDR2 YFSETQ. The CDR3 DNA follows: TGCGCCAGCAGCTTGGGACAGTATAATGAAAAACTGTTTTTT. The encoded protein is CASSLGQYNEKLFF.

The chain carries TRBV7-8 and TRBJ1-5; no clear D. V lost 1 base and J 0 bases, leaving 7 bases between the germline ends. Germline CDR1 SGHVS, CDR2 FQNEAQ. The CDR3 consists of 15 residues. In DNA form, the CDR3 reads TGTGCCAGCAGCTTAGTGGCAGATAGCAATCAGCCCCAGCATTTT. This translates into CASSLVADSNQPQHF.

The gene calls are TRBV23-1 and TRBJ1-4; TRBD1 matches 7 bases. TRBV23-1 is known as an ORF, though its function is uncertain. V lost 3 bases, J lost 12 bases, and 4 bases stayed unmatched. The CDR3 is 12 residues long. For the CDR3, the DNA is TGCGCCAGCAGTCATGGAGGACAGGAACTGTTTTTT. Residues: CASSHGGQELFF.

The V gene is TRBV6-4, the J gene TRBJ2-1, with TRBD2 matching 10 bases. J lost 3 bases, V lost 5 bases, and 4 bases had no gene match. CDR3 length: 15 residues. Germline V gene data show CDR1 as MRHNA and CDR2 as SNTAGT. CDR3 loop: CASSLAGEGYNEQFF. DNA of the CDR3: TGTGCCAGCAGTCTAGCGGGAGAAGGCTACAATGAGCAGTTCTTC.

The chain is built from TRBV30 and TRBJ2-7; the D is unclear. The CDR3 extends over 11 amino acids. Germline loops: CDR1 GTSNPN, CDR2 SVGIG (reference sequence). V was shortened by 4 bases and J by 3 bases, with 7 bases between the two germline ends. The CDR3 nucleotides read TGTGCCTGGAACAGTCTCTACGAGCAGTACTTC. Translated: CAWNSLYEQYF.

The rearrangement links TRBV9 to TRBJ2-1; the D gene is possibly TRBD2 (6 bases). Germline V lookup: CDR1 SGDLS, CDR2 YYNGEE. There are 13 residues in the CDR3. Trimming shortened V by 4 bases and J by 4 bases, and 9 bases separated the two germline ends. CDR3 sequence: CASSSGLYNEQFF. DNA for the CDR3: TGTGCCAGCAGCTCCGGACTATACAATGAGCAGTTCTTC.

The chain uses TRBV5-4 and TRBJ2-7, with D uncertain. V was cut by 4 bases and J by 4 bases, with 15 bases left in between. CDR1 SGHNT and CDR2 YYREEE come from the germline V gene (reference sequence). The CDR3 is made up of 14 amino acids. The CDR3 is CASSVSPTDYEQYF. For the CDR3, the DNA is TGTGCCAGCAGCGTGAGCCCAACAGATTACGAGCAGTACTTC.

The gene calls are TRBV6-5 and TRBJ1-1; unclear D gene. This CDR3 comprises 13 residues. Germline V gives CDR1 MNHEY, CDR2 SVGAGI. The V and J ends lost 7 bases and 11 bases respectively, with 20 bases between them. The CDR3 DNA is TGTGCCAGCACCGAACCGGCTTCTCAGGTGGCTTTCTTT. Its translation is CASTEPASQVAFF.

This CDR3 is CASSLERAISSYNEQFF. The CDR3 DNA is TGTGCCAGCAGCTTAGAACGAGCTATTAGCTCCTACAATGAGCAGTTCTTC. The chain employs TRBV7-8 and TRBJ2-1, with D hard to call. Trimming removed 1 base at V and 0 bases at J, with 13 bases between. Germline CDR1 reads SGHVS; CDR2 reads FQNEAQ. The CDR3 consists of 17 residues. The whole variable domain, remainder taken from reference TRBV7-8 and TRBJ2-1, is GAGVSQSPRYKVAKRGQDVALRCDPISGHVSLFWYQQALGQGPEFLTYFQNEAQLDKSGLPSDRFFAERPEGSVSTLKIQRTQQEDSAVYLCASSLERAISSYNEQFFGPGTRLTVL.

In its sample, this clone was seen once. The chain carries TRBV7-2 and TRBJ2-7; 11 bases are a match to TRBD2. V lost 1 base, J lost 1 base, and 3 bases stayed unmatched. Germline values: CDR1 SGHTA, CDR2 FQGNSA. The CDR3 has 16 residues. CDR3 residues: CASSLVTSGRSYEQYF. The CDR3 region has the DNA TGTGCCAGCAGCTTAGTCACTAGCGGGAGATCCTACGAGCAGTACTTC.

The rearrangement links TRBV25-1 to TRBJ1-4; D is undetermined. Looked up from germline, CDR1 is MGHDK and CDR2 is SYGVNS. Trimming cost V 4 bases and J 8 bases, with 17 bases left between them. The CDR3 runs 15 residues. CDR3 DNA sequence: TGTGCCAGCAGTGCCCCCGGGAGCTTCGACGAAAAACTGTTTTTT. This translates into CASSAPGSFDEKLFF.